A selection of T cell receptor beta chains follows, all from one sample in a study of T-cell reconstitution after alpha-beta-depleted transplantation in children. Via MiXCR, TCRdb re-called the PCR reads, giving one row per CDR3 protein. Of hundreds of thousands of distinct CDR3 sequences listed, around 17% are singletons. The sequenced sample was PBMCs from the stem cell graft donor, obtained from the stem cell graft. The receptors shown here come from a human donor who donated a stem cell graft to a child with acute myeloid leukemia. Each CDR3 is given with its conserved first and last residue. A D gene is named only where the DNA matches it firmly. Some rows mark clone size as missing; the rest say once, few, many or name a class of expanded clone.

v_gene,d_gene,abundance,len,j_gene,CDR3nt,CDR3aa
TRBV12-3/TRBV12-4,.,few,14,TRBJ1-1,TGTGCCAGCAGTCTCCGGGACCCGAACACTGAAGCTTTCTTT,CASSLRDPNTEAFF
TRBV6-5,TRBD1,many,17,TRBJ2-6,TGTGCCAGCAGTTACTCGTCAGGGGGACCTGGGGCCAACGTCCTGACTTTC,CASSYSSGGPGANVLTF
TRBV6-1,.,many,15,TRBJ2-1,TGTGCCAGCAGTGCACTGGTCAGGCGCGTCTATGAGCAGTTCTTC,CASSALVRRVYEQFF
TRBV20-1,TRBD1,many,15,TRBJ2-7,TGCAGTGCTAGGGAACAGGGGGCGCAGTCCTACGAGCAGTACTTC,CSAREQGAQSYEQYF
TRBV29-1,.,many,14,TRBJ2-2,TGCAGCGTTGCAGAGACAGTAAACACCGGGGAGCTGTTTTTT,CSVAETVNTGELFF
TRBV6-1,.,.,15,TRBJ2-5,TGTGCCAGCAGTGAAGTAACCGACTGGGGGGAGACCCAGTACTTC,CASSEVTDWGETQYF
TRBV10-3,TRBD1,.,15,TRBJ2-3,TGTGCCATCAGCCGCCGGGACAGCTCCACAGATACGCAGTATTTT,CAISRRDSSTDTQYF
TRBV29-1,.,few,13,TRBJ2-2,TGCAGCGTTCGACAAGGCGGGTCCGGGGAGCTGTTTTTT,CSVRQGGSGELFF
TRBV9,.,.,15,TRBJ2-2,TGTGCCAGCAGCGGTAACGTTGGGGTGAACGGGGAGCTGTTTTTT,CASSGNVGVNGELFF
TRBV30,TRBD1,.,13,TRBJ1-1,TGTGCCTACCACGGACAGGCGGGCACTGAAGCTTTCTTT,CAYHGQAGTEAFF